A selection of T cell receptor beta chains follows, all from one sample in a study of follicular helper T cells after annual influenza vaccination. Profiled with immunoSEQ multiplex PCR; TCRdb holds only in-frame clones, not every one. Of 2,000 to 3,000 clones detected, about 88% appear once; the ten largest clones hold 2.6%. The sequencing here drew on CXCR5+ CD38+ circulating T follicular helper cells from blood, taken on the day of influenza vaccination. These receptors originate from an adult who received the influenza vaccine. Each CDR3 is given with its conserved first and last residue. The D gene is left open where the match is weak.

.	TRBJ1-2	TRBV18	CASSPTGHKNYGYTF	TGTGCCAGCTCACCCACCGGACACAAAAACTATGGCTACACCTTC
TRBD2	TRBJ2-7	TRBV19	CASSPMGAGAAYEQYF	TGTGCCAGTAGTCCAATGGGAGCGGGAGCGGCCTACGAGCAGTACTTC
TRBD1	TRBJ2-2	TRBV19	CASALRGPGTGELFF	TGTGCCAGTGCGCTCAGGGGGCCGGGGACCGGGGAGCTGTTTTTT
.	TRBJ1-6	TRBV28	CASSPSRGNNSPLHF	TGTGCCAGCAGTCCCTCGAGGGGGAATAATTCACCCCTCCACTTT
.	TRBJ1-6	TRBV7-8	CASSLGEQEHGDSPLHF	TGTGCCAGCAGCTTAGGGGAACAGGAGCACGGAGATTCACCCCTCCACTTT
.	TRBJ1-2	TRBV7-9	CASSLGPGNGYTF	TGTGCCAGCAGCTTAGGTCCAGGGAATGGCTACACCTTC
TRBD2	TRBJ2-2	TRBV9	CASSVGLAGGGDGELFF	TGTGCCAGCAGCGTGGGACTAGCGGGAGGCGGTGACGGGGAGCTGTTTTTT
TRBD1	TRBJ1-4	TRBV7-9	CASSLDQGGSNEKLFF	TGTGCCAGCAGCTTAGACCAGGGGGGATCTAATGAAAAACTGTTTTTT
TRBD1	TRBJ2-6	TRBV4-1	CASSLPGQFSGANVLTF	TGCGCCAGCAGCCTACCGGGACAGTTCTCTGGGGCCAACGTCCTGACTTTC
TRBD2	TRBJ2-7	TRBV6-6	CASTMTIGGRVHEQYF	TGTGCCAGCACTATGACCATCGGCGGGAGGGTCCACGAGCAGTACTTC
TRBD1	TRBJ1-2	TRBV27	CASRAATRKGAKGGYTF	TGTGCCAGCCGTGCGGCGACAAGGAAGGGGGCCAAAGGGGGCTACACCTTC